This T cell receptor beta chain is drawn from a study of blood T cell repertoires in COVID-19 (dated by TCRdb to between 2020 and 2021). A note on the overall study: Samples covering the acute and convalescent phases of COVID-19 were provided by collaborators in the United States, Italy and Spain. Samples came from the ongoing ImmuneRACE study (first 160 participants) plus 1,254 subjects from 6 global collaborators. Where HLA class I and class II types were available, the types were taken from metadata supplied by the sample provider, not from assay-based typing. Nearly every sample came with metadata listing a de-identified subject ID, COVID-19 status, age in years and sex. The prospective study material was composed of cDNA or gDNA derived from T cells, B-cell-depleted T cells, or PBMCs. The repertoires were released in a freely available public database intended as a resource for research on the immune response to SARS-CoV-2. The dataset comprised deeply sampled blood TCRbeta repertoires from subjects exposed to, actively infected with, or recovered from COVID-19. Beyond this particular receptor, the publication reports: The amount of clinical and demographic metadata varied by source and participant and was provided uncurated.

TCRbeta CDR3 regions were amplified from genomic DNA by means of the immunoSEQ Assay, a bias-controlled multiplex PCR. The study's processing was this. The number of nucleated cells in each sample was estimated from the amplification of reference gene primers within the assay. Sequence reads were collapsed and filtered to measure the absolute abundance of every unique TCRbeta CDR3 rearrangement. Productive Simpson clonality was computed per sample as the square root of Simpson's diversity index over productive rearrangements. TCRdb limited this immuneACCESS table to in-frame rearrangements with V and J called. A share of clones is missing; checked studies link under half to unresolved V genes, and the rest is unexplained. V and J calls and clone size are copied from that table; D and trimming were computed from the DNA. This sample lists around 130,000 clones; approximately 81% were detected once. In total, the top ten clones hold under 5% of the sample.

The cysteine opens and the phenylalanine closes a CDR3 of 14 amino acids. This entry keeps only the CDR3 DNA: 42 bases, framed from base 1. CDR1 and CDR2 are drawn from the germline V gene: SNHLY, FYNNEI. The V end loses 7 bases and the J end loses 10 bases, and a stretch of 20 bases separates them. On this clone: The antigen it recognizes is unknown. No much larger clone exists at a distance of one base, and base qualities are not known.

The collaborating institutions used their own protocols to collect whole blood in K2EDTA tubes. Collaborator samples were shipped for TCRbeta analysis as frozen whole blood, isolated PBMCs, or DNA extracted from either sample type. The sequence links TRBV2 to TRBJ2-1; TRBD2 might be the D gene, on 6 matching bases. Material: peripheral blood. The sequence was obtained from a man in his sixties with acute or convalescent COVID-19. The DNA reads TGTGCCAGCACTTCCCAACTAGCCCGAGGGGAGCAGTTCTTC. This yields the protein CASTSQLARGEQFF.